The T cell receptor beta chain under discussion was sequenced for a study of cytomegalovirus exposure and HLA in healthy donors. Turning to the study itself: In an early release, HLA-typed donors contributed some 82 million unique TCR sequences.

This CDR3 region has 13 residues. 13 Jbeta primers and 60 Vbeta primers were used for the PCR. Data came from immunoSEQ multiplex PCR; TCRdb stores just in-frame clones and leaves some out. The sample lists roughly 190,000 clones, 79% occurring once. The clonotype originates from a girl aged 10 to 17 in good health and CMV-seropositive. The chain has TRBV21-1 and TRBJ1-1. TRBV21-1 is noted as a pseudogene. The specimen was PBMCs. CDR3 coding DNA: TGTGCCAGCAGCAAAGGAGGGCACGTGGAAGCTTTCTTT. Translated, it gives CASSKGGHVEAFF.